Listed below are T cell receptor beta chains from one sample, sequenced in a study of blood T cells in healthy people across ages. TCRdb reprocessed the 5' RACE reads with MiXCR, giving one entry per CDR3 protein. The table has around 1,600,000 distinct CDR3 sequences, 35% to 45% seen once. Sequenced material: blood. These receptors were taken from a woman under 30 in good health. Both conserved end residues are part of each CDR3. Fields, in order: J gene, D gene, V gene, clone size, CDR3 DNA, CDR3 protein. D genes are given only for firm matches. Expanded clones get a size class; other rows say once, few or many, or leave the size out.

>TRBJ2-5|NA|TRBV6-5|many
TGTGCCGTGCCTGGGTACCAAGAGACCCAGTACTTC
CAVPGYQETQYF
>TRBJ1-2|NA|TRBV29-1|NA
TGCAGCGTTAGGATGGAAGTGAGGGGCTACACCTTC
CSVRMEVRGYTF
>TRBJ2-1|NA|TRBV6-2/TRBV6-3|few
TGTGCCAGCAGCTTTGTAGCGAGCTCCTACAATGAGCAGTTCTTC
CASSFVASSYNEQFF
>TRBJ2-7|NA|TRBV7-9|NA
TGTGCCAGCAGCTTAGTAGAAGAGAGTTACTACGAGCAGTACTTC
CASSLVEESYYEQYF
>TRBJ1-4|NA|TRBV4-1|few
TGCGCCAGCAGCCAGAGACAGGTCCTATTTTCCCCAACTAATGAAAAACTGTTTTTT
CASSQRQVLFSPTNEKLFF
>TRBJ2-7|TRBD2|TRBV12-3/TRBV12-4|NA
TGTGCCAGCAGCTTCTTACCTAGCGGCCCCAATGAGCAGTACTTC
CASSFLPSGPNEQYF
>TRBJ2-7|TRBD2|TRBV28|NA
TGTGCCAGCAGTGCCCAGGCGGGAGTACCGTACGAGCAGTACTTC
CASSAQAGVPYEQYF
>TRBJ1-4|NA|TRBV28|once
TGTGCCAGCAGTTCCTCCCCGTGGACACCGAAGGGAGTAAAACTGTTTTTT
CASSSSPWTPKGVKLFF
>TRBJ2-1|TRBD1|TRBV7-9|NA
TGTGCCAGCAGCTTAGGCAGGGGGAGCCATGAGCAGTTCTTC
CASSLGRGSHEQFF
>TRBJ1-1|NA|TRBV29-1|NA
TGCAGCGCCCCGGGAGGGGGGAACACTGAAGCTTTCTTT
CSAPGGGNTEAFF
>TRBJ1-6|NA|TRBV4-3|NA
TGCGCCAGCAGCCAGAGTCGGATTGGGTTTTCACCCCTCCACTTT
CASSQSRIGFSPLHF
>TRBJ1-2|NA|TRBV10-3|NA
TGTGCCATCAGCCGACAAGAACTCGGCTTCTATGGCTATACCTTC
CAISRQELGFYGYTF
>TRBJ2-5|NA|TRBV10-3|many
TGTGCCATCAGTCAACAGGTCCAAGAGACCCAGTACTTC
CAISQQVQETQYF
>TRBJ2-3|NA|TRBV7-9|few
TGTGCCAGCAGCCCCCCGACAGACCAGTTCACAGATACGCAGTATTTT
CASSPPTDQFTDTQYF
>TRBJ1-5|NA|TRBV7-9|NA
TGTGCCAGCAGCCAAAATCAACGGGTTCAGCCCCAGCATTTT
CASSQNQRVQPQHF
>TRBJ1-5|NA|TRBV7-9|few
TGTGCCAGCAGCTCGGGAAGGGGCCAGCCCCAGCATTTT
CASSSGRGQPQHF
>TRBJ2-1|NA|TRBV4-3|NA
TGCGCCAGCAGCCAAGAGGACCGGAGCTCCTACAATGAGCAGTTCTTC
CASSQEDRSSYNEQFF
>TRBJ1-1|NA|TRBV10-3|once
TGTGCCATCAGAGAGACAGTGAACACTGAAGCTTTCTTT
CAIRETVNTEAFF
>TRBJ1-6|NA|TRBV6-6|NA
TGTGCCAGCAGACTAATTGGTATTGGGGATTCACCCCTCCACTTT
CASRLIGIGDSPLHF
>TRBJ2-4|TRBD1|TRBV7-2|NA
TGTGCCAGCAGCCCTTCCGGACAGGGTGGAGCCAAAAACATTCAGTACTTC
CASSPSGQGGAKNIQYF
>TRBJ1-6|NA|TRBV12-3/TRBV12-4|NA
TGTGCCAGCAGTTATCGACAGGCCGGTACCCCCCTCCACTTT
CASSYRQAGTPLHF
>TRBJ1-5|NA|TRBV29-1|NA
TGCAGCGTTGTACGTCCAACCCCCAGGGCCCAGCATTTT
CSVVRPTPRAQHF
>TRBJ2-1|TRBD2|TRBV7-2|NA
TGTGCCAGCAGACTACGGACTAGCGGATCCTACAATGAGCAGTTCTTC
CASRLRTSGSYNEQFF
>TRBJ2-5|NA|TRBV7-7|few
TGTGCTAGCACCAACTACGGGGAAGAGACCCAGTACTTC
CASTNYGEETQYF
>TRBJ1-1|NA|TRBV6-5|NA
TGTGCCAGCAGGCCGGAGGAACGGATGAACACTGAAGCTTTCTTT
CASRPEERMNTEAFF
>TRBJ1-4|NA|TRBV6-5|NA
TGTGCCAGCAGTTACTCGACTCTTTTGGGCGCCGCGGCTCATGAAAAACTGTTTTTT
CASSYSTLLGAAAHEKLFF
>TRBJ2-1|NA|TRBV12-3/TRBV12-4|NA
TGTGCCAGCAGTTTGAGGGCTAGTAGAAATGAGCAGTTCTTC
CASSLRASRNEQFF
>TRBJ2-3|TRBD1|TRBV29-1|NA
TGCAGCGTTGAGCAAGACAGGGGGTTAGATACGCAGTATTTT
CSVEQDRGLDTQYF
>TRBJ2-5|NA|TRBV12-3/TRBV12-4|NA
TGTGCCAGCAGTTTAGCAGGGCCAGCGGAGACCCAGTACTTC
CASSLAGPAETQYF
>TRBJ2-5|NA|TRBV9|once
TGTGCCAGCAGCGAGGGACCGGCCCAAGAGACCCAGTACTTC
CASSEGPAQETQYF
>TRBJ1-6|NA|TRBV2|once
TGTGCCAGCGGAGGGCAGACCTATAATTCACCCCTCCACTTT
CASGGQTYNSPLHF
>TRBJ2-3|NA|TRBV10-3|few
TGTGCCATCAGTGCAGGTTGGAAGGATACGCAGTATTTT
CAISAGWKDTQYF
>TRBJ1-2|TRBD1|TRBV7-2|few
TGTGCCAGCAGCAAGGACAGGGAGTATGGGTATGGCTACACCTTC
CASSKDREYGYGYTF
>TRBJ1-2|NA|TRBV25-1|NA
TGTGCCAGCAGTGAAGGTTTTGCGCTTAACTATGGCTACACCTTC
CASSEGFALNYGYTF
>TRBJ2-5|TRBD2|TRBV29-1|few
TGCAGCGTTGTACTGCTAGCGGCCCAAGAGACCCAGTACTTC
CSVVLLAAQETQYF
>TRBJ1-2|TRBD1|TRBV7-3|once
TGTGCCAGCAGCACCCGGGACAGACACTATGGCTACACCTTC
CASSTRDRHYGYTF